This T cell receptor (beta chain) was sequenced for a study of T cell responses to AZD1222 COVID-19 vaccine. Across the study: Timing groups of about 4 and about 12 weeks for second doses were pooled.

Worth noting for this clone: Its antigen is still unknown.

Germline V CDR1 and CDR2: SEHNR, FQNEAQ (reference sequence). Germline trimming cut 1 base from V and 1 base from J; bases unmatched to any gene: 3. This CDR3 spans 15 amino acids. The table came from immunoSEQ multiplex PCR; TCRdb's copy has only in-frame clones and leaves some out. The profile shows about 97,000 clones, approximately 90% of them singletons. Study observations and caveats: Clonal diversity was possibly underestimated, and the donors were mostly white British, with more females. Only after the peak T cell response were repertoires sampled.

The rearrangement uses TRBV7-9 and TRBJ1-1; TRBD1 matches 7 bases. The clonotype comes from an adult in good health. This sample comprised peripheral blood, obtained on day 0 of AZD1222 vaccination. The CDR3 sequence is CASSLGGQRNTEAFF. The CDR3 DNA reads TGTGCCAGCAGCTTAGGGGGACAGAGGAACACTGAAGCTTTCTTT.